The clone carrying this T cell receptor beta chain appeared a few times. The target antigen is unknown. Bulk TCR library preparation followed previously described methods with listed TCR primers. TCRdb passed the PCR reads through MiXCR, listing each CDR3 protein once. This table has about 510,000 distinct CDR3 sequences, less than 30% appearing once. This specimen comes from a study of molecular identifiers for immune sequencing clone quantification. The study, taken as a whole, reports: The share of molecules held by clones above 20 RNA copies was over 99% in effector cells and under 1% in naive cells. Among some 1.1 million naive cells, spiked Jurkat TCR RNA from a single cell was reportedly detectable.

Germline assignment: CDR1 LGHNA and CDR2 YNFKEQ. V was clipped by 2 bases and J by 6 bases, with 10 bases between them. The CDR3 has 14 amino acids. Sorting captured naive CD8 T cells as CD8+CD4-CCR7+CD45RA+. Sequencing was carried out using naive CD8+ T cells from blood, with Jurkat cell RNA spiked in. Subset meaning: FACS-sorted CD8+CD4-CCR7+CD45RA+ naive T cells. The receptor was derived from a human donor in good health. Some libraries in this study had Jurkat cell RNA spiked in. V usage is TRBV4-2 and J usage is TRBJ1-4; D is unclear. CDR3 amino acids: CASSQSGGDEKLFF. In nucleotides, the CDR3 is TGTGCCAGCAGCCAATCAGGAGGAGATGAAAAACTGTTTTTT.